The clone carrying this T cell receptor beta chain was observed a single time. As yet, its antigen is unknown. V was pared by 4 bases and J by 4 bases, with 14 bases between. Per the germline V gene, CDR1 is DFQATT and CDR2 is SNEGSKA (reference sequence). This CDR3 region has 13 residues. For the second PCR, which ran for about 7 to 12 cycles, a sample-barcoded 5' primer and a J-beta primer mix were used. TCRdb used MiXCR to reprocess the 5' RACE reads, holding one entry per CDR3 protein. The sample gives approximately 1,700,000 distinct CDR3 sequences, more than 35% of which show up once; under 30% is in the top ten. The sample comes from a study of blood T cells in healthy people across ages. Looking at the study overall: Capture by template switching was about one barcoded beta molecule per two T cells. General observations from the study: Roughly linearly, TCR beta diversity per million T cells fell as age increased. The unknown donor CMV status may have confounded expanded clonotype changes.

This clonotype was sampled from a human donor in good health. The sample comprised blood. J is TRBJ2-7 and V is TRBV20-1, with D possibly being TRBD2 (7 bases). The CDR3 loop reads CSATWGGSYEQYF. As DNA, the CDR3 is TGCAGTGCTACTTGGGGGGGCAGTTACGAGCAGTACTTC.